This TCR beta chain came from a study of cytomegalovirus exposure and HLA in healthy donors. General study points: Equally common other TCR beta chains were less clonally expanded than HLA-associated ones, a later analysis found. In vitro assays verified that three CMV-associated chains recognized CMV antigens specifically.

J lost 1 base, V lost 5 bases, and 7 bases had no gene match. CDR1 and CDR2 (germline): MDHEN, SYDVKM. The length of the CDR3 is 16 residues. Worth noting for this clone: The target antigen is unknown.

Unrecorded immune exposures were likely, despite nominal health at sampling. A multiplex PCR was run with 60 Vbeta primers and 13 Jbeta primers. Here immunoSEQ multiplex PCR was the method, and the copy in TCRdb shows in-frame clones only, minus some. The data show under 150,000 clones, with about four fifths seen just once and about 1.4% held by the top ten. The chain uses TRBV28 and TRBJ2-5, with 10 positions matching TRBD1. This receptor was identified in a woman aged 40 to 50 in good health and CMV-seronegative. The sample taken for sequencing was PBMCs. CDR3 coding DNA: TGTGCCAGCAGTCAGACCGGGACAGGGGCCCAAGAGACCCAGTACTTC. Its translation: CASSQTGTGAQETQYF.